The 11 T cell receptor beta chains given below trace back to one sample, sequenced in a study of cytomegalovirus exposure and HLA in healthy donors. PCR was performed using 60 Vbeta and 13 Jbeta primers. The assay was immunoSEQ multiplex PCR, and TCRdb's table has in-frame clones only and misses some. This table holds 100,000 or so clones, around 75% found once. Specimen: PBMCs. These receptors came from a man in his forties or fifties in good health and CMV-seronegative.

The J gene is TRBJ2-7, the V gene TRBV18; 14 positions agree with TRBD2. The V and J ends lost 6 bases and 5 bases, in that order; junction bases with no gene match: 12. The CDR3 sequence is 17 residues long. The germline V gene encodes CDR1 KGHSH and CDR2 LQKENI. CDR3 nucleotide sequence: TGTGCCAGCTCTAACCCTGGACTAGCGGGGGGCAGGGACGAGCAGTACTTC. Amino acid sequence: CASSNPGLAGGRDEQYF.

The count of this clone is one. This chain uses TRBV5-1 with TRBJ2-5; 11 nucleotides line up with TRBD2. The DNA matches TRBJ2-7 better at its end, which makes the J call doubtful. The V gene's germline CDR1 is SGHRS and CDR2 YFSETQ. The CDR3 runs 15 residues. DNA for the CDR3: TGCGCCAGCAGCTTGACTAGCGGGGGACCCTACGAGCAGTACTTC. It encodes CASSLTSGGPYEQYF.

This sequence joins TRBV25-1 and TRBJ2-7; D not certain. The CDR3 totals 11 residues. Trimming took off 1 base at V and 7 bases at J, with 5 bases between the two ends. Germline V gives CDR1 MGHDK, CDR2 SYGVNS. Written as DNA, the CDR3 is TGTGCCAGCAGTGAATCTAGGGAGCAGTACTTC. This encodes CASSESREQYF.

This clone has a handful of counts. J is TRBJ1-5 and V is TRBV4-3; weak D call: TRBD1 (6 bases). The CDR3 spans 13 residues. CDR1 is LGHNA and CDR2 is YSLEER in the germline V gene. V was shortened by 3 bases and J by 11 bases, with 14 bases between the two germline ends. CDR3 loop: CASSQGQGTAQHF. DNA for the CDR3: TGCGCCAGCAGCCAGGGGCAGGGGACGGCCCAGCATTTT.

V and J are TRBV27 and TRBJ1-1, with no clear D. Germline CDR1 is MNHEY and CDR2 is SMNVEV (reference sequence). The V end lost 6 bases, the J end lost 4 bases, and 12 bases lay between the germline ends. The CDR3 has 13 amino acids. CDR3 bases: TGTGCCAGCAGCCTCACAGAGACCACTGAAGCTTTCTTT. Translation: CASSLTETTEAFF.

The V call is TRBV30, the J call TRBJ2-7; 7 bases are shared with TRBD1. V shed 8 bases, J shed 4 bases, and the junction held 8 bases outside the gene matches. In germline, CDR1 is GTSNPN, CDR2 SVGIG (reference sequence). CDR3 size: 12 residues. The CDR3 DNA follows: TGTGCCGGGGGACAGATAACGTACGAGCAGTACTTC. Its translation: CAGGQITYEQYF.

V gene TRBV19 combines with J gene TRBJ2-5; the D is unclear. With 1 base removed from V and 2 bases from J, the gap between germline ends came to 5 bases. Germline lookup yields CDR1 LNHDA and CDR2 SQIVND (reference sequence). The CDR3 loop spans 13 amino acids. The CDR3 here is CASSIGLQETQYF. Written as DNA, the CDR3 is TGTGCCAGTAGTATAGGACTGCAAGAGACCCAGTACTTC. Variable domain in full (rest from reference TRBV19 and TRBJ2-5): DGGITQSPKYLFRKEGQNVTLSCEQNLNHDAMYWYRQDPGQGLRLIYYSQIVNDFQKGDIAEGYSVSREKKESFPLTVTSAQKNPTAFYLCASSIGLQETQYFGPGTRLLVL.

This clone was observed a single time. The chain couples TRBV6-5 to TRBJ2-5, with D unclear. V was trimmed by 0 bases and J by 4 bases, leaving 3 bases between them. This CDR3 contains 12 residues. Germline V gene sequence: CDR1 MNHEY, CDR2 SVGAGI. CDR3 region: CASSYSRETQYF. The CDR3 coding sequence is TGTGCCAGCAGTTACTCGAGAGAGACCCAGTACTTC.

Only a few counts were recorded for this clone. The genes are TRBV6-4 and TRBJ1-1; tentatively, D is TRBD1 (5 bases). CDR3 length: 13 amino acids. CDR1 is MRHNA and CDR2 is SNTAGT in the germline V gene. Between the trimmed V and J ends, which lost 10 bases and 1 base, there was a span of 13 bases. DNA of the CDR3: TGTGCCATCTACGGCGGGGGGAACACTGAAGCTTTCTTT. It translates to CAIYGGGNTEAFF.

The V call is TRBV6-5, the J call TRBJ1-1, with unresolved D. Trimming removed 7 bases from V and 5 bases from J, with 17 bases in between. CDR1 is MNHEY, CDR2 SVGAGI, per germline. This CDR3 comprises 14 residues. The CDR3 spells CASTGPNTGTEAFF. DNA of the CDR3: TGTGCCAGCACTGGACCCAATACGGGGACTGAAGCTTTCTTT.

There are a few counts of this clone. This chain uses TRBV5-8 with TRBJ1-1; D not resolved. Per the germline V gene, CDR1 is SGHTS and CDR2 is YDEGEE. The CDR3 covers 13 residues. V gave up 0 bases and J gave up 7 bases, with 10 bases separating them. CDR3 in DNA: TGTGCCAGCAGCTTGGTTCAGGCCAGTGAAGCTTTCTTT. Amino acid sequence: CASSLVQASEAFF.